These 27 T cell receptor beta chains were all obtained from the same sample, sequenced in a study of T-cell reconstitution after alpha-beta-depleted transplantation in children. Construction of the TCRbeta library involved unique molecular identifiers. One entry per CDR3 protein results from TCRdb running MiXCR on the PCR reads. This repertoire shows hundreds of thousands of distinct CDR3 sequences, about 8.2% found once; its top ten account for 35%. Specimen: PBMCs, mostly from graft donor cells, collected 360 days after TCRalphabeta/CD19-depleted stem cell transplant. These receptors were collected from a male patient aged 2-10 years who had a stem cell transplant for acute myeloid leukemia, so the T cells may come from the graft donor.

The chain carries TRBV27 and TRBJ2-7; D uncertain. The CDR3 runs to 14 residues. The germline CDR1 and CDR2 sequences are MNHEY and SMNVEV (reference sequence). Deletions cut 5 bases from V and 2 bases from J, with 13 bases between. Here the CDR3 DNA reads TGTGCCAGCAGTGTGGCGACGGAAGCCTACGAGCAGTACTTC. Amino acid sequence: CASSVATEAYEQYF.

The sample holds many counts of this clonotype. This chain uses TRBV9 with TRBJ1-4; TRBD1 is a possible D gene (5 bases). Trimming removed 0 bases from V and 0 bases from J, with 6 bases in between. The CDR3 loop spans 15 amino acids. The germline CDR1 and CDR2 sequences are SGDLS and YYNGEE. CDR3 protein: CASSVGGPTNEKLFF. Here the CDR3 DNA reads TGTGCCAGCAGCGTAGGGGGACCAACTAATGAAAAACTGTTTTTT.

This clonotype was counted a few times. The gene calls are TRBV29-1 and TRBJ1-2, with D unresolved. V shed 4 bases and J shed 7 bases, with 10 bases lying between them. The CDR3 is made up of 11 amino acids. Germline V gives CDR1 SQVTM, CDR2 ANQGSEA. The CDR3 coding sequence is TGCAGCGTTGGAGGAGGGCTTGGCTACACCTTC. Translating it yields CSVGGGLGYTF. The variable domain in full, with the rest retrieved from reference TRBV29-1 and TRBJ1-2, is SAVISQKPSRDICQRGTSLTIQCQVDSQVTMMFWYRQQPGQSLTLIATANQGSEATYESGFVIDKFPISRPNLTFSTLTVSNMSPEDSSIYLCSVGGGLGYTFGSGTRLTVV.

This clonotype was counted many times. The chain joins TRBV27 to TRBJ2-1; 8 nucleotides match TRBD1. Germline V gene sequence: CDR1 MNHEY, CDR2 SMNVEV (reference sequence). There are 15 residues in the CDR3. J gave up 8 bases and V 2 bases, and 8 bases lay outside the gene matches. Written as DNA, the CDR3 is TGTGCCAGCAGTTTACTGGACAGGGCGCTTGATGAGCAGTTCTTC. It translates to CASSLLDRALDEQFF.

There are a few counts of this clonotype. The V call is TRBV20-1, the J call TRBJ2-5, with no clear D. The germline CDR1 and CDR2 sequences are DFQATT and SNEGSKA (reference sequence). The CDR3 is 16 amino acids. Deletions cut 3 bases from V and 0 bases from J, with 17 bases between. As DNA, the CDR3 is TGCAGTGCTAGTACCCGACGTAGCCCCCACCAAGAGACCCAGTACTTC. Its translation is CSASTRRSPHQETQYF.

In this sample, this clonotype turned up many times. The V and J genes are TRBV29-1 and TRBJ2-6, with D possibly being TRBD1 (5 bases). Trimming stripped 2 bases from V and 1 base from J, with 6 bases between. The CDR3 runs to 14 residues. CDR1 is SQVTM, CDR2 ANQGSEA, per germline. Here the CDR3 DNA reads TGCAGCGTTGAAAAGGGGTCTGGGGCCAACGTCCTGACTTTC. Amino acid sequence: CSVEKGSGANVLTF.

This clonotype was picked up many times. The genes are TRBV20-1 and TRBJ2-7; D possibly corresponds to TRBD1 (6 bases). The CDR3 sequence is 12 residues long. Per the germline V gene, CDR1 is DFQATT and CDR2 is SNEGSKA (reference sequence). Trimming cost V 3 bases and J 2 bases, with 8 bases left between them. The chain's CDR3 is CSASHRAYEQYF. The CDR3 coding sequence is TGCAGTGCTAGCCACAGGGCCTACGAGCAGTACTTC.

This chain links TRBV12-3 or TRBV12-4 with TRBJ2-7; weak D call: TRBD1 (6 bases). The CDR3 runs to 13 residues. Trimming removed 5 bases from V and 7 bases from J, with 15 bases in between. The CDR3 is CASSNRVQGEQYV. The CDR3 nucleotides are TGTGCCAGCAGTAACAGGGTCCAAGGGGAGCAGTACGTC.

This clonotype was observed many times. J is TRBJ2-3 and V is TRBV4-1; no reliable D call. Germline CDR1 MGHRA, CDR2 YSYEKL. The CDR3 runs 12 residues. V was cut by 3 bases and J by 4 bases, with 5 bases left in between. The CDR3 here is CASSQIADTQYF. Written as DNA, the CDR3 is TGCGCCAGCAGCCAGATAGCAGATACGCAGTATTTT.

The gene calls are TRBV4-2 and TRBJ2-7, with TRBD2 identical over 11 bases. V shed 0 bases, J shed 3 bases, and the junction held 7 bases outside the gene matches. Germline CDR1 LGHNA, CDR2 YNFKEQ. This CDR3 region has 17 residues. The CDR3 spells CASSQDFGTSGVYEQYF. The CDR3 DNA reads TGTGCCAGCAGCCAAGATTTTGGGACTAGCGGAGTCTACGAGCAGTACTTC.

In its sample, this clonotype was seen a few times. The V gene is TRBV7-8, the J gene TRBJ1-1; D is undetermined. CDR1 and CDR2 (germline): SGHVS, FQNEAQ. Trimming removed 1 base from V and 6 bases from J, with 3 bases in between. This CDR3 is built from 11 residues. The CDR3 here is CASSLEAEAFF. The CDR3 region has the DNA TGTGCCAGCAGCTTAGAAGCTGAAGCTTTCTTT.

CDR3 coding DNA: TGTGCCATCAACACAGGGGGCCGGAACTATGGCTACACCTTC. This sequence encodes CAINTGGRNYGYTF. The chain links TRBV10-3 to TRBJ1-2; 9 nucleotides agree with TRBD1. There are 14 residues in the CDR3. The ends lost 7 bases at V and 2 bases at J; junction bases unmatched: 5. Germline V gene lookup returns CDR1 ENHRY and CDR2 SYGVKD.

In its sample, this clonotype was seen many times. The rearrangement links TRBV29-1 to TRBJ1-1; maybe TRBD1 (6 bases). V lost 7 bases to trimming and J lost 5 bases, with 14 bases between them. Germline CDR1 reads SQVTM; CDR2 reads ANQGSEA. This CDR3 has 12 amino acids. The CDR3 coding sequence is TGCAGCGGGCAGGACAGTTGGACTGAAGCTTTCTTT. It is translated as CSGQDSWTEAFF.

This clonotype was recorded many times. The chain is built from TRBV12-3 or TRBV12-4 and TRBJ2-1; TRBD2 matches at 11 bases. This CDR3 region has 16 residues. Unmatched junction bases numbered 6, after V lost 4 bases and J lost 4 bases. CDR3 protein: CASSWLAGGPYNEQFF. CDR3 nucleotide sequence: TGTGCCAGCAGTTGGCTAGCGGGAGGCCCATACAATGAGCAGTTCTTC.

The chain has TRBV6-1 and TRBJ2-3; 13 bases map to TRBD2. The V gene end was trimmed by 6 bases and the J gene end by 4 bases; junction bases not matched to a gene: 4. The germline V gene encodes CDR1 MNHNS and CDR2 SASEGT. The CDR3 has 15 residues. CDR3 DNA sequence: TGTGCCAGCAGCACACTAGCGGGAGGGCCAGATACGCAGTATTTT. It translates to CASSTLAGGPDTQYF.

The table lists this clonotype with a few counts. The rearrangement uses TRBV7-3 and TRBJ2-5; D might be TRBD2 (5 bases). The CDR3 is made up of 14 amino acids. Germline V lookup: CDR1 SGHTA, CDR2 FQGTGA. Trimming took 7 bases from V and 0 from J, leaving 12 bases between them. DNA for the CDR3: TGTGCCAGCATATGGGTGGGAGACCAAGAGACCCAGTACTTC. Amino acid sequence: CASIWVGDQETQYF.

There are a few counts of this clonotype. The V and J genes are TRBV7-2 and TRBJ2-7; TRBD1 agrees at 9 bases. The CDR3 is made up of 14 amino acids. Germline CDR1 SGHTA, CDR2 FQGNSA. Trimming took 5 bases from V and 5 from J; bases not matched to a gene: 7. DNA for the CDR3: TGTGCCAGCAGCCCCGACAGGACAGGGGACGAGCAGTACTTC. Encoded protein: CASSPDRTGDEQYF. The whole variable domain, remainder taken from reference TRBV7-2 and TRBJ2-7, is GAGVSQSPSNKVTEKGKDVELRCDPISGHTALYWYRQSLGQGLEFLIYFQGNSAPDKSGLPSDRFSAERTGGSVSTLTIQRTQQEDSAVYLCASSPDRTGDEQYFGPGTRLTVT.

This clonotype was seen repeatedly, ten times or more. The rearrangement joins TRBV3-1 to TRBJ1-1; TRBD1 agrees at 7 bases. Looked up from germline, CDR1 is LGHDT and CDR2 is YNNKEL (reference sequence). CDR3 length: 14 residues. The V segment lost 4 bases and the J segment 4 bases; nucleotides outside the gene matches: 6. The CDR3, as DNA: TGTGCCAGCAGCCGAATGGCAGGGGGCACTGAAGCTTTCTTT. Translation: CASSRMAGGTEAFF.

This sequence joins TRBV5-1 and TRBJ2-5; D perhaps matches TRBD2 (5 bases). The CDR3 length is 14 residues. V was shortened by 0 bases and J by 5 bases, with 11 bases between the two germline ends. Germline-derived CDR1 and CDR2 are SGHRS and YFSETQ. The CDR3 DNA is TGCGCCAGCAGCTTGGCCGTTAGGGAGGAGACCCAGTACTTC. Residues: CASSLAVREETQYF.

This clonotype appeared once. The gene calls are TRBV7-8 and TRBJ2-7, with TRBD1 as a possible D gene (5 bases). V was clipped by 5 bases and J by 6 bases, with 14 bases between them. Germline assignment: CDR1 SGHVS and CDR2 FQNEAQ. The CDR3 has 13 amino acids. This chain's CDR3 is CASSTDNLGEQYF. CDR3 coding DNA: TGTGCCAGCAGCACGGACAATCTAGGCGAGCAGTACTTC.

This clonotype was seen at least ten times. The rearrangement links TRBV7-2 to TRBJ2-3; TRBD2 might be the D (6 bases). Trimming shortened V by 4 bases and J by 3 bases, and 26 bases separated the two germline ends. This CDR3 contains 19 residues. In germline, CDR1 is SGHTA, CDR2 FQGNSA. CDR3 region: CASSSYTTQPGLVTDTQYF. DNA for the CDR3: TGTGCCAGCAGCTCGTATACTACACAGCCGGGACTGGTGACAGATACGCAGTATTTT.

The table lists this clonotype with many counts. The chain combines TRBV12-3 or TRBV12-4 with TRBJ2-3, with unresolved D. This CDR3 comprises 11 residues. Trimming took 5 bases from V and 6 from J, leaving 6 bases between them. The CDR3, as DNA: TGTGCCAGCAGTCCCCGGGATACGCAGTATTTT. This codes for CASSPRDTQYF.

The chain is built from TRBV12-3 or TRBV12-4 and TRBJ1-1, with 10 bases aligning to TRBD1. J was trimmed by 3 bases and V by 7 bases; bases with no gene match: 14. This CDR3 is built from 17 residues. The CDR3 coding sequence is TGTGCCAGCACCAACAGGACAGGGGGATTTCTTTACACTGAAGCTTTCTTT. Translation: CASTNRTGGFLYTEAFF.

This clonotype was observed a handful of times. The rearrangement joins TRBV12-3 or TRBV12-4 to TRBJ2-3; 11 bases agree with TRBD2. CDR3 size: 16 residues. V shed 1 base, J shed 2 bases, and the junction held 2 bases outside the gene matches. CDR3 DNA: TGTGCCAGCAGTTTAGAGGGACTAGCGGCCACAGATACGCAGTATTTT. Translated, it gives CASSLEGLAATDTQYF.

This clonotype was observed a few times. The chain joins TRBV12-3 or TRBV12-4 to TRBJ2-3; D is undetermined. Trimming left V 3 bases short and J 2 bases short, with 9 bases between. This CDR3 is built from 14 residues. CDR3 sequence (DNA): TGTGCCAGCAGTTTTGATCCGTCCACAGATACGCAGTATTTT. Translating gives CASSFDPSTDTQYF.

This clonotype turned up a few times. This chain links TRBV7-2 with TRBJ2-2; D not certain. Germline V lookup: CDR1 SGHTA, CDR2 FQGNSA. CDR3 length: 15 amino acids. The ends were cut back, 1 base at V and 9 bases at J, with 15 bases in the middle. CDR3 coding DNA: TGTGCCAGCAGCTTAGGAAGACACGGATTCAGGGAGCTGTTTTTT. This sequence encodes CASSLGRHGFRELFF.

This clonotype came up many times. The V call is TRBV20-1, the J call TRBJ1-5; D not resolved. The germline V gene encodes CDR1 DFQATT and CDR2 SNEGSKA (reference sequence). This CDR3 has 13 amino acids. The V end lost 3 bases, the J end lost 4 bases, and 10 bases lay between the germline ends. The CDR3 loop is CSASGGVNQPQHF. DNA of the CDR3: TGCAGTGCTAGCGGCGGAGTGAATCAGCCCCAGCATTTT.